This is a list of T cell receptor beta chains from one sample in a study of identical twins. TCRdb re-called the 5' RACE reads with MiXCR, one entry per CDR3 protein. This repertoire shows 200,000 to 250,000 distinct CDR3 sequences, over 12% found once; its top ten account for 7% to 9%. Sequencing was performed on memory (CD45RO+) T cells sorted from blood. All receptors come from a woman aged 18-35 years in good health. Each CDR3 is given without its conserved first and last residue. The order of the fields is V gene, J gene, D gene, CDR3 protein. A D gene is named only where the DNA matches it firmly.

V gene: TRBV24-1
J gene: TRBJ2-3
D gene: -
CDR3 protein: ATSESGLGTDTQY

V gene: TRBV28
J gene: TRBJ2-7
D gene: -
CDR3 protein: ASIRGATYEQY

V gene: TRBV20-1
J gene: TRBJ2-5
D gene: -
CDR3 protein: SAERGVETQY

V gene: TRBV20-1
J gene: TRBJ1-2
D gene: -
CDR3 protein: SAIPGFSGTSYGYT

V gene: TRBV7-2
J gene: TRBJ2-6
D gene: -
CDR3 protein: ASSSGGGANVLT

V gene: TRBV5-1
J gene: TRBJ2-5
D gene: TRBD1
CDR3 protein: ASRGQGQTQY

V gene: TRBV11-2
J gene: TRBJ1-1
D gene: -
CDR3 protein: ASSAPRGGRYPNTEAF

V gene: TRBV3-1
J gene: TRBJ2-7
D gene: TRBD2
CDR3 protein: ASSRRTSGGGEQY

V gene: TRBV6-1
J gene: TRBJ2-3
D gene: -
CDR3 protein: ASTGDADTQY

V gene: TRBV6-1
J gene: TRBJ2-1
D gene: TRBD2
CDR3 protein: ASTILAGGVNEQF

V gene: TRBV6-5
J gene: TRBJ1-5
D gene: -
CDR3 protein: ASSYVTVNQPQH

V gene: TRBV11-2
J gene: TRBJ1-5
D gene: -
CDR3 protein: ASSSGQISNQPQH

V gene: TRBV5-1
J gene: TRBJ1-1
D gene: -
CDR3 protein: ASSLVESYTEAF

V gene: TRBV9
J gene: TRBJ2-5
D gene: -
CDR3 protein: ASSVWGQEETQY

V gene: TRBV20-1
J gene: TRBJ2-3
D gene: TRBD2
CDR3 protein: SARGGTSGTSTDTQY

V gene: TRBV3-1
J gene: TRBJ2-2
D gene: TRBD2
CDR3 protein: ASTNGRTGELF

V gene: TRBV20-1
J gene: TRBJ2-3
D gene: TRBD2
CDR3 protein: SAASSGFTDTQY

V gene: TRBV7-2
J gene: TRBJ2-4
D gene: -
CDR3 protein: ASSLQGAKNIQY